Listed here are 12 T cell receptor beta chains from one sample, sequenced in a study of T cell responses to AZD1222 COVID-19 vaccine. The assay was immunoSEQ multiplex PCR, and TCRdb's table has in-frame clones only and misses some. The sample has tens of thousands of clones, roughly nine tenths seen once. The sample consisted of peripheral blood, taken on day 0 of AZD1222 vaccination. The receptors originated from an adult in good health.

This clone was seen a single time. This rearrangement joins TRBV13 to TRBJ2-7; TRBD1 agrees at 9 bases. The germline V gene has CDR1 PRHDT and CDR2 FYEKMQ (reference sequence). J lost 7 bases, V lost 5 bases, and 12 bases had no gene match. This CDR3 has 15 residues. The CDR3, as DNA: TGTGCCAGCAGCGTACAGGGGGCGCTGGAAAAAGAGCAGTACTTC. It is translated as CASSVQGALEKEQYF.

The V and J genes are TRBV19 and TRBJ1-6; a weak D match, TRBD1 (5 bases). Germline CDR1 LNHDA, CDR2 SQIVND (reference sequence). V was cut by 6 bases and J by 7 bases, with 19 bases left in between. This CDR3 is built from 16 residues. The CDR3, as DNA: TGTGCCAGTAGGGCCACCCGGGACCTCCAGAATTCACCCCTCCACTTT. Translation: CASRATRDLQNSPLHF.

The chain uses TRBV19 and TRBJ1-6, with TRBD1 matching over 7 bases. CDR1 is LNHDA and CDR2 is SQIVND in the germline V gene (reference sequence). The junction had 9 bases not matched to a gene; V was cut back by 7 bases and J by 9 bases. This CDR3 is built from 14 residues. CDR3 loop: CASTLTGQGSPLHF. In DNA, the CDR3 is TGTGCCAGTACCCTGACAGGGCAAGGTTCACCCCTCCACTTT.

This chain uses TRBV14 with TRBJ2-1, with D tentatively TRBD2 (5 bases). Germline CDR1 is SGHDN and CDR2 is FVKESK. The V gene lost 4 bases and the J gene lost 8 bases, with 9 bases spanning the gap. The CDR3 spans 12 residues. CDR3 region: CASSRERYEQFF. The CDR3 DNA follows: TGTGCCAGCAGCCGGGAGAGGTATGAGCAGTTCTTC. Full variable domain (rest looked up from reference TRBV14 and TRBJ2-1): EAGVTQFPSHSVIEKGQTVTLRCDPISGHDNLYWYRRVMGKEIKFLLHFVKESKQDESGMPNNRFLAERTGGTYSTLKVQPAELEDSGVYFCASSRERYEQFFGPGTRLTVL.

This chain links TRBV11-3 with TRBJ2-1; the D gene is possibly TRBD2 (5 bases). The CDR3 contains 16 residues. V was trimmed by 3 bases and J by 3 bases, leaving 15 bases between them. Germline V gene sequence: CDR1 SGHNT, CDR2 YENEEA. The CDR3 DNA reads as TGTGCCAGCAGCTTGGCTAGCCACAACAACTACAATGAGCAGTTCTTC. Amino acid sequence: CASSLASHNNYNEQFF.

The rearrangement links TRBV18 to TRBJ2-3, with D perhaps matching TRBD1 or TRBD2 (6 bases each). Germline CDR1 reads KGHSH; CDR2 reads LQKENI. Between the trimmed V and J ends, which lost 0 bases and 5 bases, there was a span of 15 bases. The CDR3 covers 16 residues. CDR3 region: CASSPPRGVRGDTQYF. The CDR3 region has the DNA TGTGCCAGCTCACCACCGAGGGGGGTTCGGGGAGATACGCAGTATTTT.

This clone was seen just once. The chain carries TRBV19 and TRBJ2-5, with 8 bases identical to TRBD2. The CDR3 is 13 amino acids. The germline CDR1 and CDR2 sequences are LNHDA and SQIVND (reference sequence). V trimming: 6 bases; J trimming: 4 bases; junction bases outside the gene matches: 4. CDR3 loop: CASRRTSGETQYF. The DNA for the CDR3 is TGTGCCAGTAGGAGAACTAGCGGAGAGACCCAGTACTTC.

This sequence joins TRBV25-1 and TRBJ1-4; no clear D. Trimming took 5 bases from V and 3 from J, leaving 10 bases between them. Germline loops: CDR1 MGHDK, CDR2 SYGVNS. CDR3 length: 14 residues. The CDR3 DNA is TGTGCCAGCAGTAGGGAGGGTCCTAATGAAAAACTGTTTTTT. Translated: CASSREGPNEKLFF.

The rearrangement uses TRBV18 and TRBJ1-5; D is uncertain. Trimming took 2 bases from V and 3 from J, leaving 11 bases between them. The CDR3 has 15 residues. Germline lookup yields CDR1 KGHSH and CDR2 LQKENI. The CDR3 region is CASSPNQANNQPQHF. CDR3 nucleotides: TGTGCCAGCTCACCAAACCAGGCAAACAATCAGCCCCAGCATTTT.

The chain joins TRBV24-1 to TRBJ2-1; 13 bases agree with TRBD2. The V gene end was trimmed by 6 bases and the J gene end by 0 bases; junction bases not matched to a gene: 7. This CDR3 region has 18 residues. Germline values: CDR1 KGHDR, CDR2 SFDVKD. CDR3 in DNA: TGTGCCACCAGTTTCGGGACTAGCGGGGCGTACTCCTACAATGAGCAGTTCTTC. Translation gives CATSFGTSGAYSYNEQFF.

J is TRBJ1-5 and V is TRBV5-1, with D possibly matching TRBD1 (6 bases). The V end lost 3 bases, the J end lost 7 bases, and 17 bases lay between the germline ends. The germline V gene encodes CDR1 SGHRS and CDR2 YFSETQ. The CDR3 is 15 amino acids. The CDR3 DNA follows: TGCGCCAGCAGCTCGGATGGGGGGCGAGAACAGCCCCAGCATTTT. It codes for CASSSDGGREQPQHF.

This chain connects TRBV29-1 to TRBJ2-7; 7 bases fit TRBD1. Unmatched junction bases numbered 10, after V lost 4 bases and J lost 4 bases. Germline V CDR1 and CDR2: SQVTM, ANQGSEA. The CDR3 spans 14 residues. The CDR3 reads CSVVDRVFFYEQYF. CDR3 DNA: TGCAGCGTTGTCGACAGGGTGTTTTTTTACGAGCAGTACTTC.